The 26 T cell receptor beta chains below were found in one sample sequenced in a study of cytomegalovirus exposure and HLA in healthy donors. Vbeta (60) and Jbeta (13) primers were used in the PCR. TCRdb's copy holds only in-frame clones and misses some; the assay was immunoSEQ multiplex PCR. Of over 130,000 clones in the sample, 55% to 75% were seen once. Input material: PBMCs. Receptor source: a woman aged 55-70 years in good health and CMV-seropositive.

J is TRBJ1-2 and V is TRBV19; D gene unclear. The V gene's germline CDR1 is LNHDA and CDR2 SQIVND (reference sequence). The V end lost 5 bases, the J end lost 8 bases, and 18 bases lay between the germline ends. This CDR3 has 14 residues. This chain's CDR3 is CASSPPNLDRGYTF. The CDR3 DNA follows: TGTGCCAGTAGTCCACCCAATCTCGATAGAGGCTACACCTTC.

In this sample, this clone turned up a few times. V usage is TRBV28 and J usage is TRBJ2-1; TRBD2 matches 8 bases. The length of the CDR3 is 15 residues. V lost 7 bases, J lost 3 bases, and 8 bases stayed unmatched. CDR1 and CDR2 from the germline V gene are MDHEN and SYDVKM. The CDR3 nucleotides are TGTGCCAGCACCCTAGCGGGTGGCGGCTACAATGAGCAGTTCTTC. It yields the protein CASTLAGGGYNEQFF.

This sequence joins TRBV19 and TRBJ2-1, with 8 bases lining up with TRBD1. Germline V gives CDR1 LNHDA, CDR2 SQIVND (reference sequence). V lost 3 bases, J lost 0 bases, and 4 bases stayed unmatched. The CDR3 length is 16 residues. The CDR3 here is CASSITDRGSYNEQFF. The CDR3 region has the DNA TGTGCCAGTAGTATTACCGACAGGGGCTCCTACAATGAGCAGTTCTTC.

The table lists this clone with a few counts. The chain carries TRBV28 and TRBJ1-3; D gene ambiguous. The CDR3 totals 15 residues. Germline values: CDR1 MDHEN, CDR2 SYDVKM. V dropped 5 bases and J dropped 2 bases, with 13 bases sitting between them. The CDR3 DNA follows: TGTGCCAGCAGTCCTATAACGTATCCTGGAAACACCATATATTTT. Protein: CASSPITYPGNTIYF.

The chain is built from TRBV5-4 and TRBJ1-2; D remains ambiguous. V was clipped by 4 bases and J by 8 bases, with 15 bases between them. Germline V lookup: CDR1 SGHNT, CDR2 YYREEE (reference sequence). The length of the CDR3 is 13 residues. The CDR3 DNA sequence: TGTGCCAGCAGCATTCCCGGGGAAATGGGCTACACCTTC. Protein: CASSIPGEMGYTF.

The V and J genes are TRBV4-2 and TRBJ1-2; 9 positions match TRBD1. The germline V gene encodes CDR1 LGHNA and CDR2 YNFKEQ. Trimming took 4 bases from V and 3 from J; bases not matched to a gene: 3. The CDR3 has 14 amino acids. The CDR3 region has the DNA TGTGCCAGCAGCCCGACAGGGGGGGACTATGGCTACACCTTC. This sequence encodes CASSPTGGDYGYTF.

The chain carries TRBV5-1 and TRBJ2-7; TRBD1 aligns across 8 bases. The CDR3 totals 14 residues. The germline V gene encodes CDR1 SGHRS and CDR2 YFSETQ. With 3 bases clipped from V and 4 bases from J, the junction kept 6 bases outside the gene matches. The CDR3 loop reads CASSSDRVTYEQYF. The DNA of the CDR3 is TGCGCCAGCAGCTCGGACAGGGTAACTTACGAGCAGTACTTC.

This clone was counted a few times. The chain recombines TRBV2 with TRBJ2-7, with 9 nucleotides matching TRBD1. The CDR3 extends over 14 amino acids. Trimming removed 2 bases from V and 6 bases from J; junction bases left unmatched: 5. Germline CDR1 and CDR2: SNHLY and FYNNEI. The CDR3, as DNA: TGTGCCAGCAGTGAACGGACAGGGGACTTCGAGCAGTACTTC. It is translated as CASSERTGDFEQYF. Drawing the rest from reference TRBV2 and TRBJ2-7, the complete variable domain is EPEVTQTPSHQVTQMGQEVILRCVPISNHLYFYWYRQILGQKVEFLVSFYNNEISEKSEIFDDQFSVERPDGSNFTLKIRSTKLEDSAMYFCASSERTGDFEQYFGPGTRLTVT.

This clone was recorded a few times. The gene calls are TRBV7-8 and TRBJ1-1; possibly TRBD1 for D (5 bases). This CDR3 contains 15 residues. Germline V CDR1 and CDR2: SGHVS, FQNEAQ. Trimming removed 5 bases at V and 5 bases at J, with 18 bases between. The CDR3 coding sequence is TGTGCCAGCAGCGTGACGGAATATGGGGCGACTGAAGCTTTCTTT. It yields the protein CASSVTEYGATEAFF.

This clone was seen a few times. The chain uses TRBV28 and TRBJ1-4; no clear D. This CDR3 comprises 18 residues. Between the trimmed V and J ends, which lost 5 bases and 0 bases, there was a span of 19 bases. Germline CDR1 is MDHEN and CDR2 is SYDVKM. The CDR3 is CASSPVRRTGSTNEKLFF. Written as DNA, the CDR3 is TGTGCCAGCAGTCCCGTGCGACGGACGGGATCAACTAATGAAAAACTGTTTTTT.

V and J are TRBV9 and TRBJ2-7; 10 bases map to TRBD2. This CDR3 spans 17 amino acids. Germline-derived CDR1 and CDR2 are SGDLS and YYNGEE. V was clipped by 4 bases and J by 5 bases; unmatched bases: 15. The DNA of the CDR3 is TGTGCCAGCAGCACACACCCTGGGGCTAGCGGGAGTGACGAGCAGTACTTC. Its protein is CASSTHPGASGSDEQYF.

The CDR3 DNA is TGTGCCAGCAGTGAATTTGGTGGCGGGAGCCCAGATACGCAGTATTTT. Protein: CASSEFGGGSPDTQYF. The chain combines TRBV25-1 with TRBJ2-3; 7 bases match TRBD2. Looked up from germline, CDR1 is MGHDK and CDR2 is SYGVNS. Trimming took 1 base from V and 4 from J; bases not matched to a gene: 8. CDR3 size: 16 residues.

The chain employs TRBV13 and TRBJ2-5; no firm D call. The tail of the sequence fits TRBJ2-7 better, so the J call may be wrong. The CDR3 extends over 15 amino acids. The germline gives CDR1 PRHDT, CDR2 FYEKMQ (reference sequence). The CDR3 DNA is TGTGCCAGCAGCCCCCCCGGGTCACCGACCTACGAGCAGTACTTC. Its translation: CASSPPGSPTYEQYF.

The gene calls are TRBV11-2 and TRBJ2-5, with 8 bases that match TRBD1. After removal of 3 bases from V and 3 bases from J, the junction contained 6 bases not matched to a gene. This CDR3 is 15 amino acids long. CDR1 SGHAT and CDR2 FQNNGV come from the germline V gene. CDR3 sequence reads: CASSLYAGGEETQYF. The CDR3 region has the DNA TGTGCCAGCAGCTTGTATGCAGGGGGCGAAGAGACCCAGTACTTC.

A few counts support this clone. The J gene is TRBJ2-2, the V gene TRBV28, with D perhaps TRBD2 (5 bases). The CDR3 totals 14 residues. Germline CDR1 and CDR2: MDHEN and SYDVKM. The V end lost 3 bases, the J end lost 1 base, and 6 bases lay between the germline ends. This CDR3 is CASSLGRNTGELFF. The CDR3 DNA is TGTGCCAGCAGTTTGGGGAGGAACACCGGGGAGCTGTTTTTT. Drawing the rest from reference TRBV28 and TRBJ2-2, the complete variable domain is DVKVTQSSRYLVKRTGEKVFLECVQDMDHENMFWYRQDPGLGLRLIYFSYDVKMKEKGDIPEGYSVSREKKERFSLILESASTNQTSMYLCASSLGRNTGELFFGEGSRLTVL.

The chain employs TRBV5-8 and TRBJ2-2; D not resolved. Looked up from germline, CDR1 is SGHTS and CDR2 is YDEGEE. V was shortened by 0 bases and J by 6 bases, with 9 bases between the two germline ends. This CDR3 has 14 amino acids. In nucleotides, the CDR3 is TGTGCCAGCAGCTTGGGCGGTACCTCCGGGGAGCTGTTTTTT. It codes for CASSLGGTSGELFF.

The table lists this clone with a count of one. This sequence joins TRBV5-4 and TRBJ2-3; 9 nucleotides line up with TRBD2. Germline-derived CDR1 and CDR2 are SGHNT and YYREEE (reference sequence). V shed 1 base and J 1 base; nucleotides not matched to a gene: 1. The CDR3 is 15 residues long. DNA for the CDR3: TGTGCCAGCAGCTTGAGGACTAGCGGCACAGATACGCAGTATTTT. Protein product: CASSLRTSGTDTQYF.

The chain couples TRBV10-2 to TRBJ1-1; D is possibly TRBD1 (6 bases). CDR3 size: 15 residues. The V end was cut by 1 base, the J end by 1 base, with 10 bases between. Per germline, CDR1 WSHSY and CDR2 SAAADI. This chain's CDR3 is CASSEWGGQNTEAFF. The DNA of the CDR3 is TGCGCCAGCAGTGAGTGGGGGGGACAGAACACTGAAGCTTTCTTT.

The CDR3 sequence is CSVESGFDYNEQFF. CDR3 nucleotides: TGCAGCGTTGAATCGGGGTTCGACTACAATGAGCAGTTCTTC. The rearrangement joins TRBV29-1 to TRBJ2-1, with D possibly being TRBD2 (5 bases). Germline lookup yields CDR1 SQVTM and CDR2 ANQGSEA. This CDR3 has 14 residues. Trimming removed 2 bases at V and 3 bases at J, with 11 bases between.

The gene calls are TRBV27 and TRBJ2-7; 8 bases are shared with TRBD1. The germline gives CDR1 MNHEY, CDR2 SMNVEV (reference sequence). With V trimmed by 2 bases and J by 5 bases, 5 bases remained unmatched. This CDR3 has 14 residues. As DNA, the CDR3 is TGTGCCAGCAGTTTACTACAGGGGGGAAACGAGCAGTACTTC. The encoded protein is CASSLLQGGNEQYF.

The V gene is TRBV5-1, the J gene TRBJ2-1; D is perhaps TRBD1 (5 bases). V lost 0 bases and J 10 bases, leaving 14 bases between the germline ends. Germline CDR1 SGHRS, CDR2 YFSETQ. The CDR3 runs 14 residues. For the CDR3, the DNA is TGCGCCAGCAGCTTGGACCTCAGGGCTTCGGAGCAGTTCTTC. Protein: CASSLDLRASEQFF.

V is TRBV5-1 and J is TRBJ2-5; 7 nucleotides line up with TRBD1. This CDR3 is 16 amino acids long. After removal of 0 bases from V and 1 base from J, the junction contained 6 bases not matched to a gene. Looked up from germline, CDR1 is SGHRS and CDR2 is YFSETQ. The CDR3 nucleotides read TGCGCCAGCAGCTTGGGGCCAGGGGGTAGCCAAGAGACCCAGTACTTC. It specifies CASSLGPGGSQETQYF.

The chain couples TRBV2 to TRBJ2-2; D perhaps matches TRBD1 (5 bases). Germline CDR1 and CDR2: SNHLY and FYNNEI. The CDR3 contains 11 residues. The germline V and J ends were trimmed by 10 bases and 5 bases, with 8 bases remaining between them. Written as DNA, the CDR3 is TGTGCCAACCAGGGTACCGGGGAGCTGTTTTTT. As protein: CANQGTGELFF.

V gene TRBV19 combines with J gene TRBJ2-2, with D possibly matching TRBD1 (5 bases). The CDR3 is made up of 14 amino acids. Germline values: CDR1 LNHDA, CDR2 SQIVND (reference sequence). V was trimmed by 7 bases and J by 0 bases, leaving 9 bases between them. The CDR3 DNA reads as TGTGCCAGTATGACAGTCCCGAACACCGGGGAGCTGTTTTTT. Translation gives CASMTVPNTGELFF.

This clone was recorded only once. The chain recombines TRBV2 with TRBJ2-5, with 10 bases matching TRBD2. J lost 2 bases, V lost 8 bases, and 8 bases had no gene match. This CDR3 spans 15 amino acids. Germline CDR1 and CDR2: SNHLY and FYNNEI. CDR3 amino acids: CASHKTSGIQETQYF. Here the CDR3 DNA reads TGTGCCAGCCATAAAACTAGCGGGATTCAAGAGACCCAGTACTTC.

This clone was observed a few times. The rearrangement links TRBV7-9 to TRBJ2-2; D is undetermined. Germline V gene sequence: CDR1 SEHNR, CDR2 FQNEAQ (reference sequence). This CDR3 spans 15 amino acids. Trimming left V 0 bases short and J 4 bases short, with 9 bases between. In DNA form, the CDR3 reads TGTGCCAGCAGCTTAGCTAGTGGTCCCACCGGGGAGCTGTTTTTT. As protein: CASSLASGPTGELFF.